This paragraph reports one T cell receptor (beta chain). Its antigen remains unidentified. CDR3 size: 14 residues. Germline CDR1 is MDHEN and CDR2 is SYDVKM. Trimming shortened V by 5 bases and J by 0 bases, and 11 bases separated the two germline ends. This sample was taken from a study of vaccination and CD4 T cells after COVID-19. Looking at the study overall: Convalescent individuals numbered four females and six males, two being Hispanic. Median time from second vaccine dose to sampling was about 70 days (14 to 241).

Study-wide findings and caveats: Relatively few convalescent patients were studied; early post-infection timepoints were not included. Nearly all convalescent vaccine-specific clones, 304 of 307, recognized only SARS-CoV-2 spike.

TCRdb ran MiXCR on the PCR reads and lists one entry per CDR3 protein. This table holds about 18,000 distinct CDR3 sequences, just over 60% found once. The chain recombines TRBV28 with TRBJ2-7; D ambiguous. The TCR comes from a human donor who had recovered from COVID-19. The specimen was CD4+ T cells from blood, collected after SARS-CoV-2 vaccination. CDR3 bases: TGTGCCAGCAGTCACACTTTGAGCTCCTACGAGCAGTACTTC. Encoded protein: CASSHTLSSYEQYF.